The clone carrying this T cell receptor beta chain was recorded a few times. TCRdb's table, derived via immunoSEQ multiplex PCR, lists solely in-frame clones and lacks some. The sample lists 150,000 to 200,000 clones, roughly four fifths seen once, with about 10% in the top ten. This entry comes from a study of blood T cell repertoires in COVID-19. Across the study: COVID-19 samples, acute and convalescent, were from the United States, Italy and Spain.

Unmatched junction bases numbered 8, after V lost 4 bases and J lost 1 base. Germline values: CDR1 SGHDT, CDR2 YYEEEE. This CDR3 spans 16 amino acids. Sequences were obtained from peripheral blood. This TCR derives from a man between 60 and 70 years old with active or convalescent COVID-19. The V call is TRBV5-6, the J call TRBJ2-1, with 7 bases lining up with TRBD2. CDR3 loop: CASSPGGLGSYNEQFF. The DNA for the CDR3 is TGTGCCAGCAGCCCGGGAGGTTTGGGATCCTACAATGAGCAGTTCTTC.